This T cell receptor beta chain comes out of a study of blood T cell repertoires in COVID-19. Background on the study: From the United States, Italy and Spain came samples of acute and convalescent COVID-19. PBMCs, B-cell-depleted T cells, or T cells were the source of the cDNA or gDNA that made up the material.

Seattle cases were enrolled at active infection and followed longitudinally. Original handling: Nucleated cell number was recorded as an estimate derived from reference gene primer amplification. TCRdb's table, derived via immunoSEQ multiplex PCR, lists solely in-frame clones and lacks some. That table furnishes V, J and clone size, whereas the DNA furnished D and trimming. The sample records about 120,000 clones, 81% being singletons. Sequencing was done on a sample of peripheral blood. This clonotype was sampled from a young man with COVID-19, enrolled during active disease.

DNA for the CDR3: TGTGCCAGCAGCTTAGGGACTAGCAGAGAGACCCAGTACTTC. Protein product: CASSLGTSRETQYF. The chain employs TRBV7-3 and TRBJ2-5; 9 nucleotides match TRBD2. V gave up 2 bases and J gave up 4 bases; unmatched junction bases: 2. Germline CDR1 and CDR2: SGHTA and FQGTGA. The CDR3 is made up of 14 amino acids.